This T cell receptor beta chain was identified during a study of T-cell memory formation after mild COVID-19. Study-wide context: In these data, TCR clusters were largely donor specific.

From the 5' RACE reads, TCRdb called clonotypes with MiXCR, one entry per CDR3 protein. The sample has over 400,000 distinct CDR3 sequences; 20% to 30% are singletons. The table lists this clonotype with many counts. Antigen unknown. Points from the study as a whole: Second-wave clones with a day 37 peak had unconfirmed SARS-CoV-2 specificity.

Trimming pared 1 base from V and 4 bases from J, leaving 6 bases between. CDR1 and CDR2 from the germline V gene are DFQATT and SNEGSKA (reference sequence). This CDR3 spans 12 amino acids. The chain couples TRBV20-1 to TRBJ2-3; D is unclear. This receptor was obtained from an adult woman who had mild COVID-19 (a few samples of this study predate the infection). Cell type and time point are not known. Sequencing input: PBMCs or a T cell subset sorted from them (not recorded which). CDR3 loop: CSARGLADTQYF. The CDR3 nucleotides read TGCAGTGCTAGAGGATTAGCAGATACGCAGTATTTT.